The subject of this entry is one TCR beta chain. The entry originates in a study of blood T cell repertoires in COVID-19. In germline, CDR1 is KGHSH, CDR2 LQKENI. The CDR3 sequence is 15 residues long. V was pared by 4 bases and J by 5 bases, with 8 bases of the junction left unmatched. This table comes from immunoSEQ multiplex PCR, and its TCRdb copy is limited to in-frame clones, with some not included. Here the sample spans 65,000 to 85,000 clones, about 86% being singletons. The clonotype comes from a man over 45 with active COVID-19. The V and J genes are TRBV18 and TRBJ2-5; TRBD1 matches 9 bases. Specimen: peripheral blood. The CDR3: CASSRRQGDTETQYF. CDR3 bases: TGTGCCAGCTCACGCCGACAGGGGGATACGGAGACCCAGTACTTC.